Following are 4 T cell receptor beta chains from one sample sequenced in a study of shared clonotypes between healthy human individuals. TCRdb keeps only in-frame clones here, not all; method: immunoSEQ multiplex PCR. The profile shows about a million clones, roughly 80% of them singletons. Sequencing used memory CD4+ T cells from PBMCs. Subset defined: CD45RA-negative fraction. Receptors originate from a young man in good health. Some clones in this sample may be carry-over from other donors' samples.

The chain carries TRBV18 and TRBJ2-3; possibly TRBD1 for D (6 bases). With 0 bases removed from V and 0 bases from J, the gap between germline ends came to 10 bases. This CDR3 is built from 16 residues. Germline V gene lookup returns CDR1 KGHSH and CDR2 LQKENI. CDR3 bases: TGTGCCAGCTCACCACCGGTCGGGACAAGCACAGATACGCAGTATTTT. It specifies CASSPPVGTSTDTQYF. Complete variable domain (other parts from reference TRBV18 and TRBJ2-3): NAGVMQNPRHLVRRRGQEARLRCSPMKGHSHVYWYRQLPEEGLKFMVYLQKENIIDESGMPKERFSAEFPKEGPSILRIQQVVRGDSAAYFCASSPPVGTSTDTQYFGPGTRLTVL.

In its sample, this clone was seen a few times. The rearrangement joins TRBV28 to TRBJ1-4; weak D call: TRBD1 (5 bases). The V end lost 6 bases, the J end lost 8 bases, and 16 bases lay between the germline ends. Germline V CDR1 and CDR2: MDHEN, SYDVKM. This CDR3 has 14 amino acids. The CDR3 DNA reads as TGTGCCAGCAGATTGGGGGAGGTGAGCGAAAAACTGTTTTTT. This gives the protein CASRLGEVSEKLFF. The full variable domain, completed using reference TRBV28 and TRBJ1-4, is DVKVTQSSRYLVKRTGEKVFLECVQDMDHENMFWYRQDPGLGLRLIYFSYDVKMKEKGDIPEGYSVSREKKERFSLILESASTNQTSMYLCASRLGEVSEKLFFGSGTQLSVL.

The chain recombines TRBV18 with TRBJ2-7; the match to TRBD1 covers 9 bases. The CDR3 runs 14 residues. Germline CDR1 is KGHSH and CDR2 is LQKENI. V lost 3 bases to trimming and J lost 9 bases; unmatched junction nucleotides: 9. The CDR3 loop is CASSPGQGETVQYF. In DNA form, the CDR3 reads TGTGCCAGCTCACCGGGACAGGGTGAAACGGTGCAGTACTTC.

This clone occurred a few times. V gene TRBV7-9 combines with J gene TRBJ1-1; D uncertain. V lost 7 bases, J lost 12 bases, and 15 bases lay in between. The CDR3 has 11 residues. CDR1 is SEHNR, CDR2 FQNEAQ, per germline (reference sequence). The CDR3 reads CASNGSPVTFF. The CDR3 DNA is TGTGCCAGCAACGGCTCTCCGGTGACTTTCTTT.